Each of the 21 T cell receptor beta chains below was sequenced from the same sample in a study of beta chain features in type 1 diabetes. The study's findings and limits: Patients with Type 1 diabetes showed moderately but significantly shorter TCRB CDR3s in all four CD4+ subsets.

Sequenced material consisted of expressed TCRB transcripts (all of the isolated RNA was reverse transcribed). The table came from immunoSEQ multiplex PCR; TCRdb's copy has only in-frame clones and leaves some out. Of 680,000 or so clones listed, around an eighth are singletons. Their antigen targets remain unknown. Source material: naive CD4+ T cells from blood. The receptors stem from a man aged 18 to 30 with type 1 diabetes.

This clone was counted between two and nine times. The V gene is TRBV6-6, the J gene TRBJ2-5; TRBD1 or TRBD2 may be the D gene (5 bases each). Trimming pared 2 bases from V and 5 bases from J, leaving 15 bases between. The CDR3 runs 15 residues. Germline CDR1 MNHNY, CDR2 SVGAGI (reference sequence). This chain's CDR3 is CASSYGLGVRETQYF. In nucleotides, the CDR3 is TGTGCCAGCAGTTACGGCCTGGGGGTTCGGGAGACCCAGTACTTC.

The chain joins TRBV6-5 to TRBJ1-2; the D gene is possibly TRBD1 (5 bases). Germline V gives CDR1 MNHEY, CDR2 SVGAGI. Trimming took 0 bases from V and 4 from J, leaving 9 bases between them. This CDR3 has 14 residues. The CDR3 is CASSYSTEGYGYTF. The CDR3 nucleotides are TGTGCCAGCAGTTACTCGACAGAAGGCTATGGCTACACCTTC.

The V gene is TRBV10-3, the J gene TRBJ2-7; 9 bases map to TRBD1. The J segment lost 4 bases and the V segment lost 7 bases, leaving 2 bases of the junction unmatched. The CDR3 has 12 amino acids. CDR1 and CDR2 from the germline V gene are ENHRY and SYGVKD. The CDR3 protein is CAIKDRGYEQYF. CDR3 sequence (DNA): TGTGCCATCAAGGACAGGGGTTACGAGCAGTACTTC.

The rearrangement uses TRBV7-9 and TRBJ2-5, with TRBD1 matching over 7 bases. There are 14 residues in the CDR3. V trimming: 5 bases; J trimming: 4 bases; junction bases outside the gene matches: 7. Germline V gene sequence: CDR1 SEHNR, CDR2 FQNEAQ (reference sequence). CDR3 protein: CASSLQGPPETQYF. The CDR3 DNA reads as TGTGCCAGCAGCCTACAGGGGCCCCCAGAGACCCAGTACTTC.

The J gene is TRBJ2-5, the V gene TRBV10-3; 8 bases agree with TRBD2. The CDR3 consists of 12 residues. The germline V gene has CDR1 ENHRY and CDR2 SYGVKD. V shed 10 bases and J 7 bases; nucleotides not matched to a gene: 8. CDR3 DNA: TGTGCCACCCGGGGGGGGCCAGTGACCCAGTACTTC. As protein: CATRGGPVTQYF.

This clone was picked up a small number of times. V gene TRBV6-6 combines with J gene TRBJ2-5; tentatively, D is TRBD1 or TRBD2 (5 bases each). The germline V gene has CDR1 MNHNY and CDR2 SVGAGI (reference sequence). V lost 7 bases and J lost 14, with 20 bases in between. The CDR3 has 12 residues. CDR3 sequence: CASTSPRGSPYF. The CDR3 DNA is TGTGCCAGCACCTCACCCCGGGGCAGCCCTTACTTC.

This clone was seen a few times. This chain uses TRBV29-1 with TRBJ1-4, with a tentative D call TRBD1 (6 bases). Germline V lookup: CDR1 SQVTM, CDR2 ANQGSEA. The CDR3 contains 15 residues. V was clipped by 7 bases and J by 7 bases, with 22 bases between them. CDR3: CSATGLQGWGEKLFF. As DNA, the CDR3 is TGCAGCGCCACAGGGCTACAGGGTTGGGGTGAAAAACTGTTTTTT.

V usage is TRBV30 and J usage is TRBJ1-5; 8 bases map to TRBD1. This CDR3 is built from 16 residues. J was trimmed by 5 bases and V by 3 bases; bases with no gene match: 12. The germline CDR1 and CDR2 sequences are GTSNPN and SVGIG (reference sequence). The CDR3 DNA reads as TGTGCCTGGAGCAGGGGCAGGGGGCTGTATGATCAGCCCCAGCATTTT. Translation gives CAWSRGRGLYDQPQHF.

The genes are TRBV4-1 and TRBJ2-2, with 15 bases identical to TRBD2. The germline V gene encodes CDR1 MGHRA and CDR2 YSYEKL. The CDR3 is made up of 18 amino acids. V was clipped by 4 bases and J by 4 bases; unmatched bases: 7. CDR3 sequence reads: CASSRGLAGGHGTGELFF. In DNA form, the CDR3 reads TGCGCCAGCAGCCGAGGACTAGCGGGGGGGCACGGCACCGGGGAGCTGTTTTTT.

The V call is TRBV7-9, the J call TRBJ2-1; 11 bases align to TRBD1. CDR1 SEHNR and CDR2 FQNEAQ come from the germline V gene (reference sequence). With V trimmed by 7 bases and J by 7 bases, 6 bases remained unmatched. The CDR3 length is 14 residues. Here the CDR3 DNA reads TGTGCCAGCACCGGACAGGGGGCGAGGAATGAGCAGTTCTTC. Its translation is CASTGQGARNEQFF.

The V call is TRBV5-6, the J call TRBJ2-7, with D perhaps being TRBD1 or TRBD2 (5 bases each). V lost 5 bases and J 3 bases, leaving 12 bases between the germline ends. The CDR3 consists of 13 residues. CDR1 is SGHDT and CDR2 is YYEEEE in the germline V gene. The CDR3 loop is CASRSGRGYEQYF. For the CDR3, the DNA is TGTGCCAGCAGATCGGGACGGGGCTACGAGCAGTACTTC.

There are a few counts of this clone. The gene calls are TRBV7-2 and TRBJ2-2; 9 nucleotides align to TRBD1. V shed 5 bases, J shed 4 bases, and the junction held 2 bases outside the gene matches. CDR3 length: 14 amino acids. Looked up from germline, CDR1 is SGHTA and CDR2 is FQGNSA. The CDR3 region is CASSPGQGTGELFF. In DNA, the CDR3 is TGTGCCAGCAGCCCGGGACAGGGCACCGGGGAGCTGTTTTTT.

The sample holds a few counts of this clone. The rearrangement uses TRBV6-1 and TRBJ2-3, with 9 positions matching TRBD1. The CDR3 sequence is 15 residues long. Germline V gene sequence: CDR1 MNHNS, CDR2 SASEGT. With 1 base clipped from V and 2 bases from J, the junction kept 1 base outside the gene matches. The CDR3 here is CASSEGDRVTDTQYF. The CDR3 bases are TGTGCCAGCAGTGAAGGGGACAGGGTCACAGATACGCAGTATTTT.

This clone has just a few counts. The CDR3: CASRRRQGMVNSPLHF. Here the CDR3 DNA reads TGTGCAAGTCGCCGACGACAGGGAATGGTTAATTCACCCCTCCACTTT. V and J are TRBV12-2 and TRBJ1-6; the listed D gene, TRBD1, was not tested against the DNA. TRBV12-2 is marked as a pseudogene. The CDR3 is made up of 16 amino acids.

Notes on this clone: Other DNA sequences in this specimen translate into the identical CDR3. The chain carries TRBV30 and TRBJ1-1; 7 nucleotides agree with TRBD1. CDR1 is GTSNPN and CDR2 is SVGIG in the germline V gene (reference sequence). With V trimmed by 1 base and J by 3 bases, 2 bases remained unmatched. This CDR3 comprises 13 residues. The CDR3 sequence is CAWSAQGDTEAFF. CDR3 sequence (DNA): TGTGCCTGGAGTGCCCAGGGGGACACTGAAGCTTTCTTT.

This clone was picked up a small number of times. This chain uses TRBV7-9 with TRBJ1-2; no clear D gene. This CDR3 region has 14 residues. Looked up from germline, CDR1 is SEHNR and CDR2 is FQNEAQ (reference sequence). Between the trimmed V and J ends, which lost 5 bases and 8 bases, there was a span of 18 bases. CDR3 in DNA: TGTGCCAGCAGCCCGAGGCGAGGGATGGAAGGCTACACCTTC. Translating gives CASSPRRGMEGYTF.

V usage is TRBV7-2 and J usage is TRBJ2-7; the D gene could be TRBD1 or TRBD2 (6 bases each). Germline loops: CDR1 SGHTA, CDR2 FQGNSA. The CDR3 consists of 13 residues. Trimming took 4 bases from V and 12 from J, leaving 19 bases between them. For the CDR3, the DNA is TGTGCCAGCAGCTCCACCCCCCTACAGGGAGGGTACTTC. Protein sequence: CASSSTPLQGGYF.

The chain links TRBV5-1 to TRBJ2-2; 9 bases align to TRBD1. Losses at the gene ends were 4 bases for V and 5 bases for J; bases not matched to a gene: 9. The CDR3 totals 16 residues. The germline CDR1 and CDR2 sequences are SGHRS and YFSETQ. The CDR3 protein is CASSPGQGSRTGELFF. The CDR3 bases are TGCGCCAGCAGCCCGGGACAGGGCTCTCGGACCGGGGAGCTGTTTTTT.

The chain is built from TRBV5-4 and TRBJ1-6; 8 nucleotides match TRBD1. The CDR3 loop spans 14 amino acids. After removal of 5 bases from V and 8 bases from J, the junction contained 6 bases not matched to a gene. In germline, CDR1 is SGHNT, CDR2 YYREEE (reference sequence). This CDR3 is CASRYGQGDSPLHF. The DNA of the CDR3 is TGTGCCAGCAGGTACGGACAGGGTGATTCACCCCTCCACTTT.

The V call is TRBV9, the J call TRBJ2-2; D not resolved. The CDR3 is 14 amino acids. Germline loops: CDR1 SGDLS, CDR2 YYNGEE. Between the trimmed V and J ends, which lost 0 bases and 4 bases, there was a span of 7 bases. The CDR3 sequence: CASSVEMGTGELFF. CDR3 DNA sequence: TGTGCCAGCAGCGTAGAGATGGGCACCGGGGAGCTGTTTTTT.

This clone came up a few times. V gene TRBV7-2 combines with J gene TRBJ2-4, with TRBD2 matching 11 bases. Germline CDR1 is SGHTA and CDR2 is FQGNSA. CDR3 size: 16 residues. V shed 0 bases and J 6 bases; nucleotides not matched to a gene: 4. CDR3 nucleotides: TGTGCCAGCAGCTTAGCTAGCGGGGGGGTTGGAAACATTCAGTACTTC. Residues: CASSLASGGVGNIQYF.